Presented here are 23 T cell receptor beta chains from one specimen sequenced in a study of shared clonotypes between healthy human individuals. TCRdb keeps only in-frame clones here, not all; method: immunoSEQ multiplex PCR. The data contain about a million clones, 60% to 85% of them seen just once; the ten biggest clones take up roughly 0.82%. Sequenced: memory CD4+ T cells from PBMCs. Noted subset: CD45RA-negative fraction. Receptors originate from a man between 18 and 29 years old in good health. Some clones in this sample may be carry-over from other donors' samples.

This chain uses TRBV5-1 with TRBJ2-6; maybe TRBD2 (6 bases). Germline CDR1 SGHRS, CDR2 YFSETQ. CDR3 length equals 18 residues. V lost 4 bases and J lost 0, with 17 bases in between. CDR3 nucleotides: TGCGCCAGCAGCCCCGGGGGAGGCCCGAACTCTGGGGCCAACGTCCTGACTTTC. This translates into CASSPGGGPNSGANVLTF.

V usage is TRBV19 and J usage is TRBJ1-1; no reliable D call. Trimming removed 9 bases at V and 3 bases at J, with 17 bases between. In germline, CDR1 is LNHDA, CDR2 SQIVND (reference sequence). The CDR3 spans 14 residues. The CDR3: CASRRGREDTEAFF. DNA for the CDR3: TGTGCCAGCCGGCGCGGGCGGGAAGACACTGAAGCTTTCTTT.

A remark on this clone: It may be a read error: a sequence one base away is much more abundant. The sample holds other DNA sequences that translate to the same CDR3. The rearrangement joins TRBV7-9 to TRBJ1-5, with 7 bases identical to TRBD1. Germline CDR1 reads SEHNR; CDR2 reads FQNEAQ (reference sequence). The CDR3 extends over 14 amino acids. Losses at the gene ends were 5 bases for V and 2 bases for J; bases not matched to a gene: 3. In DNA, the CDR3 is TGTGCCAGCAGCCCAGGGGGTGGCAATCAGCCCCAGCATTTT. Encoded protein: CASSPGGGNQPQHF.

The chain combines TRBV2 with TRBJ1-1, with D perhaps matching TRBD1 (5 bases). Trimming took 6 bases from V and 1 from J, leaving 15 bases between them. Germline V gene sequence: CDR1 SNHLY, CDR2 FYNNEI. CDR3 size: 15 residues. The CDR3 sequence is CASRREGRGNTEAFF. CDR3 bases: TGTGCCAGCAGGCGGGAGGGGCGGGGGAACACTGAAGCTTTCTTT. Complete variable domain (other parts from reference TRBV2 and TRBJ1-1): EPEVTQTPSHQVTQMGQEVILRCVPISNHLYFYWYRQILGQKVEFLVSFYNNEISEKSEIFDDQFSVERPDGSNFTLKIRSTKLEDSAMYFCASRREGRGNTEAFFGQGTRLTVV.

To note about this clone: A junction end diverges from the germline sequence, so it may reflect a read error. Different DNA sequences within this sample yield the same CDR3. The chain uses TRBV28 and TRBJ2-6; tentative D call: TRBD2 (6 bases). This CDR3 region has 14 residues. Per the germline V gene, CDR1 is MDHEN and CDR2 is SYDVKM. CDR3 nucleotide sequence: TGTGCCACCGGAGGGGCAGCCGGGGCCAACGTCCTGACCTTC. Protein sequence: CATGGAAGANVLTF.

The rearrangement joins TRBV28 to TRBJ1-1; D gene unclear. The germline V and J ends were trimmed by 7 bases and 4 bases, with 16 bases remaining between them. The CDR3 has 14 residues. Germline values: CDR1 MDHEN, CDR2 SYDVKM. CDR3 region: CASNPTRLGTEAFF. CDR3 bases: TGTGCCAGCAACCCGACCCGGTTAGGCACTGAAGCTTTCTTT.

The J gene is TRBJ2-7, the V gene TRBV18, with 7 bases aligning to TRBD1. V gave up 2 bases and J gave up 5 bases; unmatched junction bases: 3. Looked up from germline, CDR1 is KGHSH and CDR2 is LQKENI. The CDR3 extends over 13 amino acids. CDR3 residues: CASSPDREHEQYF. As DNA, the CDR3 is TGTGCCAGCTCACCAGACAGGGAACACGAGCAGTACTTC.

The gene calls are TRBV5-1 and TRBJ1-1, with D possibly being TRBD1 (5 bases). This CDR3 is 17 amino acids long. V lost 3 bases to trimming and J lost 5 bases, with 23 bases between them. CDR1 is SGHRS and CDR2 is YFSETQ in the germline V gene. The CDR3 nucleotides are TGCGCCAGCAGCTCGCTCGACAGCCGATCCTTTGGGACTGAAGCTTTCTTT. This encodes CASSSLDSRSFGTEAFF.

V usage is TRBV5-4 and J usage is TRBJ1-4; possible D gene TRBD1, 5 bases. The CDR3 consists of 13 residues. V shed 0 bases and J shed 8 bases, with 8 bases lying between them. CDR1 SGHNT and CDR2 YYREEE come from the germline V gene (reference sequence). The DNA of the CDR3 is TGTGCCAGCAGCTTGGCAGGGCTAGAAAAACTGTTTTTT. It yields the protein CASSLAGLEKLFF. Full variable domain (missing parts from reference TRBV5-4 and TRBJ1-4): ETGVTQSPTHLIKTRGQQVTLRCSSQSGHNTVSWYQQALGQGPQFIFQYYREEENGRGNFPPRFSGLQFPNYSSELNVNALELDDSALYLCASSLAGLEKLFFGSGTQLSVL.

The chain employs TRBV28 and TRBJ1-3; tentative D call: TRBD1 (5 bases). This CDR3 is built from 15 residues. V was shortened by 6 bases and J by 0 bases, with 12 bases between the two germline ends. Germline V gives CDR1 MDHEN, CDR2 SYDVKM. CDR3 sequence reads: CASSWGLASGNTIYF. In nucleotides, the CDR3 is TGTGCCAGCAGCTGGGGGTTAGCCTCTGGAAACACCATATATTTT.

The chain has TRBV11-2 and TRBJ1-1; D gene uncertain. This CDR3 region has 13 residues. CDR1 is SGHAT and CDR2 is FQNNGV in the germline V gene. Trimming pared 5 bases from V and 2 bases from J, leaving 9 bases between. CDR3 DNA: TGTGCCAGCAGCCCTCTAACAAACACTGAAGCTTTCTTT. Translation: CASSPLTNTEAFF. Combining the CDR3 with reference TRBV11-2 and TRBJ1-1 gives the whole variable domain EAGVAQSPRYKIIEKRQSVAFWCNPISGHATLYWYQQILGQGPKLLIQFQNNGVVDDSQLPKDRFSAERLKGVDSTLKIQPAKLEDSAVYLCASSPLTNTEAFFGQGTRLTVV.

V usage is TRBV7-3 and J usage is TRBJ2-3; D uncertain. This CDR3 has 14 residues. V was pared by 5 bases and J by 6 bases, with 15 bases between. CDR1 is SGHTA and CDR2 is FQGTGA in the germline V gene. The CDR3 is CASSVAYSGDTQYF. In DNA form, the CDR3 reads TGTGCCAGCAGCGTTGCTTACTCCGGTGATACGCAGTATTTT.

This clone has a single count. This chain connects TRBV15 to TRBJ2-7; TRBD2 matches 7 bases. This CDR3 region has 16 residues. Per the germline V gene, CDR1 is LNHNV and CDR2 is YYDKDF (reference sequence). The V segment lost 3 bases and the J segment 6 bases; nucleotides outside the gene matches: 14. The CDR3 is CATSRGPTSSYVEQYF. DNA for the CDR3: TGTGCCACCAGCAGGGGCCCGACTAGCAGCTATGTCGAGCAGTACTTC.

This clone came up once. The V and J genes are TRBV11-2 and TRBJ2-7; tentative D call: TRBD1 (6 bases). This CDR3 is built from 15 residues. V lost 4 bases to trimming and J lost 1 base, with 14 bases between them. Germline-derived CDR1 and CDR2 are SGHAT and FQNNGV. CDR3 sequence: CASSSPGVGSYEQYF. In nucleotides, the CDR3 is TGTGCCAGCAGCTCCCCAGGGGTGGGATCCTACGAGCAGTACTTC.

This chain links TRBV25-1 with TRBJ2-5; a possible D gene is TRBD1 (6 bases). Germline CDR1 and CDR2: MGHDK and SYGVNS. The CDR3 spans 14 residues. Trimming pared 8 bases from V and 2 bases from J, leaving 15 bases between. The CDR3 DNA sequence: TGTGCCAGCGGCGACAGGTGGGGTCAAGAGACCCAGTACTTC. As protein: CASGDRWGQETQYF.

The V and J genes are TRBV7-2 and TRBJ2-1; no clear D. Trimming shortened V by 7 bases and J by 4 bases, and 5 bases separated the two germline ends. The CDR3 has 11 amino acids. CDR1 and CDR2 (germline): SGHTA, FQGNSA. CDR3 sequence reads: CASTAYNEQFF. The CDR3, as DNA: TGTGCCAGCACAGCATACAATGAGCAGTTCTTC.

The V and J genes are TRBV7-9 and TRBJ2-3; perhaps TRBD2 as D (6 bases). Deletions cut 1 base from V and 5 bases from J, with 19 bases between. Germline-derived CDR1 and CDR2 are SEHNR and FQNEAQ (reference sequence). This CDR3 has 17 amino acids. CDR3 coding DNA: TGTGCCAGCAGCTTAGTAACTAGCTCCACGTTAGTAGATACGCAGTATTTT. Translating it yields CASSLVTSSTLVDTQYF.

The rearrangement links TRBV27 to TRBJ2-2; 10 nucleotides line up with TRBD2. Trimming cost V 6 bases and J 7 bases; bases outside gene matches: 8. The CDR3 totals 15 residues. Germline V gene sequence: CDR1 MNHEY, CDR2 SMNVEV (reference sequence). CDR3: CASSLAGVEIGELFF. Here the CDR3 DNA reads TGTGCCAGCAGCCTAGCGGGAGTTGAAATCGGGGAGCTGTTTTTT.

A single count supports this clone. The chain carries TRBV29-1 and TRBJ2-5; 7 positions agree with TRBD1. Germline CDR1 SQVTM, CDR2 ANQGSEA. The junction had 4 bases not matched to a gene; V was cut back by 6 bases and J by 0 bases. The CDR3 length is 13 residues. This chain's CDR3 is CSVPGTDQETQYF. In DNA form, the CDR3 reads TGCAGCGTACCCGGGACAGACCAAGAGACCCAGTACTTC.

This clone turned up a few times. The chain links TRBV28 to TRBJ1-5; 7 nucleotides line up with TRBD1. The CDR3 consists of 15 residues. Germline V gene lookup returns CDR1 MDHEN and CDR2 SYDVKM. J was trimmed by 5 bases and V by 3 bases; bases with no gene match: 7. Here the CDR3 DNA reads TGTGCCAGCAGTTTCAGAAGGGGGCGCGATCAGCCCCAGCATTTT. Translated, it gives CASSFRRGRDQPQHF.

The chain carries TRBV6-1 and TRBJ1-2; 8 nucleotides agree with TRBD1. The CDR3 covers 14 residues. With 7 bases clipped from V and 8 bases from J, the junction kept 12 bases outside the gene matches. Germline values: CDR1 MNHNS, CDR2 SASEGT. The CDR3 coding sequence is TGTGCCAGCACTTGGGGGCCAGGGGGCCAGGGCTACACCTTC. Translating it yields CASTWGPGGQGYTF.

The chain uses TRBV28 and TRBJ2-5, with D possibly TRBD2 on 6 matching bases. TRBJ2-7 explains the end of the DNA better; the J call may be wrong. The CDR3 is made up of 14 amino acids. The germline CDR1 and CDR2 sequences are MDHEN and SYDVKM. The CDR3 DNA reads as TGTGCCAGCAATATCGGCGGGACTGCCTACGAGCAGTACTTC. Its translation is CASNIGGTAYEQYF.

On this clone: Other DNA sequences from this sample encode an identical CDR3 as well. The V and J genes are TRBV11-2 and TRBJ2-3; 11 nucleotides match TRBD2. With 3 bases clipped from V and 0 bases from J, the junction kept 2 bases outside the gene matches. From germline, CDR1 is SGHAT and CDR2 FQNNGV. The CDR3 is 16 residues long. The CDR3 reads CASSLGLAASTDTQYF. The CDR3 DNA follows: TGTGCCAGCAGCTTGGGACTAGCGGCTAGCACAGATACGCAGTATTTT.